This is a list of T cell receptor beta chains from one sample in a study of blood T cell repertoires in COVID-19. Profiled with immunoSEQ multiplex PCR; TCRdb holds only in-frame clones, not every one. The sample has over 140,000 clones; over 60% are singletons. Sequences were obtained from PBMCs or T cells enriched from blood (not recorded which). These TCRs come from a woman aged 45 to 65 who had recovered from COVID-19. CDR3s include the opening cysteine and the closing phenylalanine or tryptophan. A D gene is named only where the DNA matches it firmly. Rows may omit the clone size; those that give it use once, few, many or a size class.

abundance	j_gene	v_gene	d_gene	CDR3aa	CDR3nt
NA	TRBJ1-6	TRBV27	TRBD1	CASSLSGNTGGGSPLHF	TGTGCCAGCAGTTTATCAGGCAATACAGGGGGCGGTTCACCCCTCCACTTT
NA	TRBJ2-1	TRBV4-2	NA	CASSQDISSYNEQFF	TGTGCCAGCAGCCAAGATATTAGCTCCTACAATGAGCAGTTCTTC
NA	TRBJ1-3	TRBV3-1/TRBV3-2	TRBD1	CASSLTGQGSGNTIYF	TGTGCCAGCAGCCTTACGGGACAGGGTTCTGGAAACACCATATATTTT
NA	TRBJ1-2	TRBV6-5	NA	CASSYSTGDGYTF	TGTGCCAGCAGTTACTCGACGGGTGATGGCTACACCTTC
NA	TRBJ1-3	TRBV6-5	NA	CASSYDWRSGNTIYF	TGTGCCAGCAGTTACGACTGGCGCTCTGGAAACACCATATATTTT
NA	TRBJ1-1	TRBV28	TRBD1	CASSPDRGRNTEAFF	TGTGCCAGCAGTCCGGACAGGGGGCGGAACACTGAAGCTTTCTTT
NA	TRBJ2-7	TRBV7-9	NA	CASSLAGGQASYEQYF	TGTGCCAGCAGCTTAGCAGGGGGTCAGGCCTCCTACGAGCAGTACTTC
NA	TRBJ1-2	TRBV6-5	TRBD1	CASSSATGRSYGYTF	TGTGCCAGCAGTTCCGCGACAGGGAGGAGCTATGGCTACACCTTC
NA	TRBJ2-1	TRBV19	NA	CASRPSVGAGNEQFF	TGTGCCAGTAGGCCCAGTGTGGGGGCCGGCAATGAGCAGTTCTTC
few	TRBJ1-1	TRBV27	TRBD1	CASSPYRGPMNTEAFF	TGTGCCAGCAGTCCATACAGGGGACCCATGAACACTGAAGCTTTCTTT
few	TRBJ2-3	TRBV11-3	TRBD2	CASSQTSGGAGSTDTQYF	TGTGCCAGCAGCCAGACTAGCGGGGGGGCAGGGAGCACAGATACGCAGTATTTT
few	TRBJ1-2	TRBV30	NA	CAWRPGVQPRRGYTF	TGTGCCTGGAGACCCGGTGTGCAGCCAAGGAGGGGCTACACCTTC
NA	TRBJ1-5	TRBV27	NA	CASSYKGFNQPQHF	TGTGCCAGCAGTTATAAGGGGTTTAATCAGCCCCAGCATTTT
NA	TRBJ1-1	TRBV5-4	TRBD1	CASSSRQGIEAFF	TGTGCCAGCAGCTCTAGACAGGGTATTGAAGCTTTCTTT